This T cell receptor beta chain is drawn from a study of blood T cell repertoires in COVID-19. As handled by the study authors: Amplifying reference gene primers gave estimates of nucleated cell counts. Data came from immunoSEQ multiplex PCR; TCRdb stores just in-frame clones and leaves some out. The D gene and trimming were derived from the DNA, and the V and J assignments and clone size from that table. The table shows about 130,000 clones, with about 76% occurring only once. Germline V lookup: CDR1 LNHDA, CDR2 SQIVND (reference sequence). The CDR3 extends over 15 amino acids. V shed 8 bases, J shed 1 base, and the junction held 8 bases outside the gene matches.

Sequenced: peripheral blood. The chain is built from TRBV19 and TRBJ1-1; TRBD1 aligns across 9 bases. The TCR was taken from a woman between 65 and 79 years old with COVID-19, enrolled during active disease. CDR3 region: CASSDRGLSNTEAFF. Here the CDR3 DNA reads TGTGCCAGTTCGGACAGGGGACTCTCGAACACTGAAGCTTTCTTT.